This T cell receptor beta chain was identified during a study of cytomegalovirus exposure and HLA in healthy donors. PCR employed 60 Vbeta and 13 Jbeta primers. Repertoires were generated with immunoSEQ multiplex PCR, while TCRdb's copy carries only in-frame clones and drops some. The table includes about 150,000 clones, roughly 80% detected once. The CDR3 covers 14 residues. V was trimmed by 7 bases and J by 4 bases, leaving 17 bases between them. CDR1 is SGHRS and CDR2 is YFSETQ in the germline V gene. The chain combines TRBV5-1 with TRBJ2-5; TRBD2 is a possible D gene (7 bases). The sequenced sample consisted of PBMCs. This receptor was taken from a woman aged 35 to 49 in good health and CMV-seronegative. CDR3 region: CASSRTGRVETQYF. In DNA form, the CDR3 reads TGCGCCAGCTCACGAACAGGGAGGGTAGAGACCCAGTACTTC.